The present TCR beta chain was sequenced within a study of CD8+CD57+ T cells in acquired aplastic anemia. Overall study context: On average, sorted CD4+ and CD8+ cells gave 3.2 ug of DNA. Study results and caveats: There were 25 to 35 CD8+ CDR3 sequences that occurred in both patients and controls.

Concerning this clonotype: Antigen specificity is unknown.

Template material for TCR beta VDJ and CDR3 profiling consisted of genomic DNA. From the reads, TCRdb called clonotypes with MiXCR, one entry per CDR3 protein. The table lists some 120,000 distinct CDR3 sequences, almost 40% of them singletons. Germline trimming cut 4 bases from V and 5 bases from J; bases unmatched to any gene: 6. The CDR3 loop spans 15 amino acids. CDR1 and CDR2 from the germline V gene are SGHNT and YYREEE (reference sequence). It was patients with CD8+CD57+ cell expansion by flow cytometry who were chosen for sequencing. The sequenced material came from sorted CD4+, CD8+, or CD8+CD57+ T cells (not recorded which) from PBMCs. The J gene is TRBJ2-1, the V gene TRBV5-4; 10 bases match TRBD2. This sequence was found in a human donor with aplastic anemia. The CDR3 sequence is CASSGAGGSNNEQFF. The CDR3 nucleotides read TGTGCCAGCAGCGGAGCGGGGGGGTCCAACAATGAGCAGTTCTTC.